Given below is one T cell receptor beta chain in context. Germline CDR1 and CDR2: KGHSH and LQKENI. The CDR3 consists of 16 residues. Trimming left V 2 bases short and J 1 base short, with 14 bases between. This entry belongs to a study of naive and memory T cell subsets. The beta constant-region primer was an equimolar mix of two oligonucleotides covering TRBC1 and TRBC2. Four rounds of PCR amplified the ligated cDNA using nested alpha and beta constant-region primers plus SP2. MiXCR, run by TCRdb on the UMI-ligation and nested PCR reads, gives a single entry per CDR3 protein. The sample records over 100,000 distinct CDR3 sequences, 30% to 45% being singletons.

The chain is built from TRBV18 and TRBJ1-1; the D gene is possibly TRBD1 (5 bases). The material sequenced was central memory CD4+ T cells from blood. The origin of this receptor is a human donor in good health. This CDR3 reads CASSPSGTNPNTEAFF. In nucleotides, the CDR3 is TGTGCCAGCTCACCATCGGGGACGAACCCGAACACTGAAGCTTTCTTT.